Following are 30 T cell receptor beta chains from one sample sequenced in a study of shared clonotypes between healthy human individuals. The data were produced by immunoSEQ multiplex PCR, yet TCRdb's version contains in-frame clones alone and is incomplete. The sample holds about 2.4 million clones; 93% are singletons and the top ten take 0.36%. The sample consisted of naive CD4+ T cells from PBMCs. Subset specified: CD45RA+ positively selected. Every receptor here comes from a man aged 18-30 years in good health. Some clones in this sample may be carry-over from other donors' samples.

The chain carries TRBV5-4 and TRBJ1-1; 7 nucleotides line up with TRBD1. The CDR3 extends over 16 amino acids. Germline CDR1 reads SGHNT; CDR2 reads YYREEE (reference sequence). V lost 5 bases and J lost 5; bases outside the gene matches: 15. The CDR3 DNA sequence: TGTGCCAGCAGTCCCCCAGGGGGGGGCGAGTATACTGAAGCTTTCTTT. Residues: CASSPPGGGEYTEAFF.

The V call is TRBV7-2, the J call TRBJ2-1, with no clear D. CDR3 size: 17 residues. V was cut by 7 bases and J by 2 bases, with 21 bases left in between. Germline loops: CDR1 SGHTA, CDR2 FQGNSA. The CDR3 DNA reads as TGTGCCAGCACCCAATTAGGCTCTCACTACCCCTACAATGAGCAGTTCTTC. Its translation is CASTQLGSHYPYNEQFF.

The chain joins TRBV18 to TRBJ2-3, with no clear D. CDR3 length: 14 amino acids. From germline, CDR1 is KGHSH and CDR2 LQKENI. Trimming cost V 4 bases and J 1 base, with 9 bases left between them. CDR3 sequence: CASSRPVGTDTQYF. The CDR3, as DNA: TGTGCCAGCTCACGGCCCGTCGGCACAGATACGCAGTATTTT.

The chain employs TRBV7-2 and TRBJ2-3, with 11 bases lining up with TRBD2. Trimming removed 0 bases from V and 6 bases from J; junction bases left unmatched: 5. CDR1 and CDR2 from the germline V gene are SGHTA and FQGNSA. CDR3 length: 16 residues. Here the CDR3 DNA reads TGTGCCAGCAGCTTAGCAAAACTAGCGGGAGTCGATACGCAGTATTTT. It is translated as CASSLAKLAGVDTQYF.

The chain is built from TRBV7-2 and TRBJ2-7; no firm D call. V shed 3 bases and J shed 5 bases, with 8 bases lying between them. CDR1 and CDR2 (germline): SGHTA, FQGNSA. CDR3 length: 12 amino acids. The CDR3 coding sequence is TGTGCCAGCAGCTTTTTCAGTAACGAGCAGTACTTC. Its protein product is CASSFFSNEQYF.

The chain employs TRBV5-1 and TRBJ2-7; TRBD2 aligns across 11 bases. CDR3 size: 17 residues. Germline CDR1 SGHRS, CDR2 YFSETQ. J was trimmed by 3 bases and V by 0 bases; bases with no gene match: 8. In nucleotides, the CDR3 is TGCGCCAGCAGCTTGGGACTAGCGGGACTTGGGGGCTACGAGCAGTACTTC. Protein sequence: CASSLGLAGLGGYEQYF.

The CDR3 loop reads CASSVDLSSNVLTF. DNA of the CDR3: TGTGCCAGCAGCGTAGACCTCTCGTCCAACGTCCTGACTTTC. The chain has TRBV9 and TRBJ2-6, with D uncertain. Trimming took 0 bases from V and 8 from J, leaving 9 bases between them. The CDR3 loop spans 14 amino acids. Germline-derived CDR1 and CDR2 are SGDLS and YYNGEE.

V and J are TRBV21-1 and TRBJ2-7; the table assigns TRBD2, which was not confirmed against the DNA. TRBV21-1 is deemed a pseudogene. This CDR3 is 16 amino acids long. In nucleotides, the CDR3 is TGTGCCAGCAGCTTATCCTCGGGAGCTTGTAATTACGAGCAGTACTTC. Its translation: CASSLSSGACNYEQYF.

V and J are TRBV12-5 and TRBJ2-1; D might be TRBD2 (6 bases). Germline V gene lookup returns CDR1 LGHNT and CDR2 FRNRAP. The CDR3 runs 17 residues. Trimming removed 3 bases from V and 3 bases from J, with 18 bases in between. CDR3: CASGFATGTLVYNEQFF. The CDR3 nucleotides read TGTGCTAGTGGTTTTGCGACCGGGACTCTCGTCTACAATGAGCAGTTCTTC. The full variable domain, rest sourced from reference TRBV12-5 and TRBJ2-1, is DARVTQTPRHKVTEMGQEVTMRCQPILGHNTVFWYRQTMMQGLELLAYFRNRAPLDDSGMPKDRFSAEMPDATLATLKIQPSEPRDSAVYFCASGFATGTLVYNEQFFGPGTRLTVL.

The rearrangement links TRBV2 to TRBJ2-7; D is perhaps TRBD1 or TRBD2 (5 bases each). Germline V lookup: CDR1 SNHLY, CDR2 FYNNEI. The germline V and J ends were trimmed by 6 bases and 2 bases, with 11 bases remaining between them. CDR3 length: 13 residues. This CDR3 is CASRAGTPYEQYF. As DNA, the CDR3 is TGTGCCAGCAGGGCCGGGACCCCCTACGAGCAGTACTTC.

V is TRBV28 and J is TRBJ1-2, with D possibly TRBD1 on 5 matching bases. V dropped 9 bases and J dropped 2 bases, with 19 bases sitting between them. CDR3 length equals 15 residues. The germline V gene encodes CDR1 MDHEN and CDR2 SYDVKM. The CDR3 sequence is CARRGRTNSNYGYTF. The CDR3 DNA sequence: TGTGCCAGGAGGGGACGGACTAACTCCAACTATGGCTACACCTTC.

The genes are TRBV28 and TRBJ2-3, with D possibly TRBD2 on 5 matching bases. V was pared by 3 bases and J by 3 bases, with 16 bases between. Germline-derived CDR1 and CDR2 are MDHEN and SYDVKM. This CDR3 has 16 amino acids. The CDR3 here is CASSFWSEGWTDTQYF. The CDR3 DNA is TGTGCCAGCAGTTTCTGGAGCGAGGGCTGGACAGATACGCAGTATTTT.

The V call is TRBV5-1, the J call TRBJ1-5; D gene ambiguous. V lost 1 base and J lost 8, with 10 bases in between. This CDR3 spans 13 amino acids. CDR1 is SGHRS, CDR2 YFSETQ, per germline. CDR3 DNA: TGCGCCAGCAGCTTGATCGGCCACGAGCCCCAGCATTTT. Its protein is CASSLIGHEPQHF.

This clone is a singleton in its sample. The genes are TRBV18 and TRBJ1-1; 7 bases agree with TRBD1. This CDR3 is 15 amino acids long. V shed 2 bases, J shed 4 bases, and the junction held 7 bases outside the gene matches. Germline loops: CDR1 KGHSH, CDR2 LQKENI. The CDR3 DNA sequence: TGTGCCAGCTCACCAGTCGTGCAGGGGGGCACTGAAGCTTTCTTT. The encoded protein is CASSPVVQGGTEAFF.

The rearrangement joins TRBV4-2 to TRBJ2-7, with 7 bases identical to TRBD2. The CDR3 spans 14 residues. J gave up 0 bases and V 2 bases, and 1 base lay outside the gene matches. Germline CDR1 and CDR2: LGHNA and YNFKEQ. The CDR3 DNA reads TGTGCCAGCAGCCAAAGCGGGGCCTCCTACGAGCAGTACTTC. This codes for CASSQSGASYEQYF.

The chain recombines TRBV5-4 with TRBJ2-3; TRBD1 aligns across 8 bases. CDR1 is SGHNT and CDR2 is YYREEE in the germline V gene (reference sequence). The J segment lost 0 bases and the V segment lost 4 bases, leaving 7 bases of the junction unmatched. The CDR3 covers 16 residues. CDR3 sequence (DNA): TGTGCCAGCAGCCGGCCCGGACAGGGAAGCACAGATACGCAGTATTTT. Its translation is CASSRPGQGSTDTQYF.

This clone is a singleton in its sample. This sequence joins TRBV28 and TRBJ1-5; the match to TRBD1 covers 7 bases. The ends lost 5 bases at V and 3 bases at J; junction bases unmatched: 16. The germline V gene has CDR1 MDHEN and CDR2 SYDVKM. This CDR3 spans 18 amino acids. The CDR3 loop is CASSHTRYDRAVNQPQHF. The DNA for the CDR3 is TGTGCCAGCAGTCACACCCGTTACGACAGGGCGGTCAATCAGCCCCAGCATTTT.

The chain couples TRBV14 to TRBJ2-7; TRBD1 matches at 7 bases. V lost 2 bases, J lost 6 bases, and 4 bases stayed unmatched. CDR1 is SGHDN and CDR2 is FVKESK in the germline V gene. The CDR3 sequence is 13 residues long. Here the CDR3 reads CASSQTGVSEQYF. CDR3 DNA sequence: TGTGCCAGCAGCCAAACAGGGGTGAGCGAGCAGTACTTC.

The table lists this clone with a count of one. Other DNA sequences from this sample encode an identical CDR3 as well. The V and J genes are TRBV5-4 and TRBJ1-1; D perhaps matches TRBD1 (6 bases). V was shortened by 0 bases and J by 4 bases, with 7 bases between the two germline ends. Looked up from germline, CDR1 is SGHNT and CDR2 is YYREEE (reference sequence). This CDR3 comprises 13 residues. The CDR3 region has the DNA TGTGCCAGCAGCTTGGAGGGGGGCACTGAAGCTTTCTTT. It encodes CASSLEGGTEAFF.

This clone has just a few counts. The CDR3 protein is CASSLEGNNYGYTF. The DNA of the CDR3 is TGCGCCAGCAGCTTGGAGGGCAATAACTATGGCTACACCTTC. The chain couples TRBV5-1 to TRBJ1-2; no reliable D call. The CDR3 extends over 14 amino acids. CDR1 and CDR2 (germline): SGHRS, YFSETQ. Trimming cost V 0 bases and J 1 base, with 7 bases left between them.

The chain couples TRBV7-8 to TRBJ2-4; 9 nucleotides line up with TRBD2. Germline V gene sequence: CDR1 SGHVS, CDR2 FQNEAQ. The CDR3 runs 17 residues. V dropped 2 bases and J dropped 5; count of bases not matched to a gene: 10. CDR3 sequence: CASSLFPKGGRENIQYF. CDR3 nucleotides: TGTGCCAGCAGCTTATTCCCTAAGGGCGGGAGGGAAAACATTCAGTACTTC.

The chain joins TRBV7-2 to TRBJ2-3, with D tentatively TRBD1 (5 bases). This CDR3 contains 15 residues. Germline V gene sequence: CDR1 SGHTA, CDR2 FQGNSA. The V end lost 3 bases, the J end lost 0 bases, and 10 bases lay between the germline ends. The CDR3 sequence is CASSFSGPSTDTQYF. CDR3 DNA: TGTGCCAGCAGCTTCTCAGGGCCTAGCACAGATACGCAGTATTTT.

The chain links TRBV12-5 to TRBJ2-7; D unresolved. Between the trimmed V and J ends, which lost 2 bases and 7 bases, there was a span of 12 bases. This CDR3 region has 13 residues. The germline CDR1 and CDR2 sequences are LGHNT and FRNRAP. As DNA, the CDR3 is TGTGCTAGTGGTTTGATAGGGATTCGGGAGCAGTACTTC. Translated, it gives CASGLIGIREQYF. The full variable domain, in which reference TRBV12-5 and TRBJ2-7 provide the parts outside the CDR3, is DARVTQTPRHKVTEMGQEVTMRCQPILGHNTVFWYRQTMMQGLELLAYFRNRAPLDDSGMPKDRFSAEMPDATLATLKIQPSEPRDSAVYFCASGLIGIREQYFGPGTRLTVT.

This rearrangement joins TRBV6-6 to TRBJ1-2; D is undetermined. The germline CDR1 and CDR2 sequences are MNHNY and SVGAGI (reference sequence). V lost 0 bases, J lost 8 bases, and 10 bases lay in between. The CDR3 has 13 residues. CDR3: CASSYSLVGGYTF. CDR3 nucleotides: TGTGCCAGCAGTTACTCGTTAGTCGGGGGCTACACCTTC.

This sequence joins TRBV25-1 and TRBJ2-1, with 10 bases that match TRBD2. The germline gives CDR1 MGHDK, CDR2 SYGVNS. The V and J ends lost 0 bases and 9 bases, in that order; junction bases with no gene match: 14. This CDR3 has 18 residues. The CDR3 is CASSEYSRPSGSPSEQFF. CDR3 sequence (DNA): TGTGCCAGCAGTGAATACAGTCGTCCTAGCGGGAGTCCAAGTGAGCAGTTCTTC.

The CDR3 bases are TGTGCCATCAGTGGGCCCGGCGAGGCCAATGAGCAGTTCTTC. This gives the protein CAISGPGEANEQFF. This chain links TRBV10-3 with TRBJ2-1; D remains unclear. Per the germline V gene, CDR1 is ENHRY and CDR2 is SYGVKD. Trimming removed 4 bases from V and 6 bases from J, with 13 bases in between. The CDR3 runs to 14 residues.

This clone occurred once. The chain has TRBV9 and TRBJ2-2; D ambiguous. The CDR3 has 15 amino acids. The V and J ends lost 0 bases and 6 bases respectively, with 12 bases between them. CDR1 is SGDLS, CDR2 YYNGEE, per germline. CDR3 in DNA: TGTGCCAGCAGCGTAGTGGCAGCCCTACCCGGGGAGCTGTTTTTT. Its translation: CASSVVAALPGELFF.

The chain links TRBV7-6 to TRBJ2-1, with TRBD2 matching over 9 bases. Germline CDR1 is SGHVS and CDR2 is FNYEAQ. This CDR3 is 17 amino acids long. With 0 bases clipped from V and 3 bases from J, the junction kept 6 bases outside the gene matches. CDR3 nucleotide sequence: TGTGCCAGCAGCTTAGCCGGGCCTAGCGGGGACTACAATGAGCAGTTCTTC. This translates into CASSLAGPSGDYNEQFF.

CDR3 sequence (DNA): TGTGCCAGCACATTGTCCGGGTTACTCAATGAGCAGTTCTTC. Its protein product is CASTLSGLLNEQFF. The rearrangement links TRBV28 to TRBJ2-1; no clear D. This CDR3 is 14 amino acids long. The germline CDR1 and CDR2 sequences are MDHEN and SYDVKM. With 7 bases removed from V and 6 bases from J, the gap between germline ends came to 16 bases.

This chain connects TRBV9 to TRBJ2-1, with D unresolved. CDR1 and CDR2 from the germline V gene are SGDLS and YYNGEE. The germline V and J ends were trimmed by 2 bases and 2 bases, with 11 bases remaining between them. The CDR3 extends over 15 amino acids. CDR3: CASSVFLEAYNEQFF. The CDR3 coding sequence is TGTGCCAGCAGCGTTTTCCTAGAAGCCTACAATGAGCAGTTCTTC.